The sequence of this T cell receptor beta chain was determined in a study of T cell changes during pregnancy in multiple sclerosis. Looked up from germline, CDR1 is MNHNY and CDR2 is SVGAGI (reference sequence). The CDR3 is 14 amino acids. V was clipped by 3 bases and J by 3 bases; unmatched bases: 5. TCRdb's copy holds only in-frame clones and misses some; the assay was immunoSEQ multiplex PCR. The sample yields around 63,000 clones, 92% seen once. The genes are TRBV6-6 and TRBJ2-7; TRBD1 agrees at 7 bases. This clonotype was sampled from a female donor in good health, enrolled as a control in a pregnancy study. Sample: peripheral blood, taken in the third trimester of pregnancy. In DNA form, the CDR3 reads TGTGCCAGCAGTTATACAGGGGCAGACTACGAGCAGTACTTC. Translation: CASSYTGADYEQYF.